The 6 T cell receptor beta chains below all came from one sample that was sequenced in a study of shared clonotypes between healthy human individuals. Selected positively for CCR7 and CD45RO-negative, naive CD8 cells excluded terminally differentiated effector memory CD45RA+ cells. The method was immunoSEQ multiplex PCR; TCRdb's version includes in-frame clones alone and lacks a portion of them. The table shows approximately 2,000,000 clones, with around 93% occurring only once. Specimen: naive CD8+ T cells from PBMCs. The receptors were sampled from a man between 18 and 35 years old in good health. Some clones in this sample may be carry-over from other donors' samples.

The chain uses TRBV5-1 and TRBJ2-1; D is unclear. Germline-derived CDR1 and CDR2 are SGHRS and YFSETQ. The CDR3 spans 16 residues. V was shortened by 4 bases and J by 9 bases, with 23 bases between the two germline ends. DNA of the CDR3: TGCGCCAGCAGCCCCGGCAGACTCTACGGAGTCGGTGAGCAGTTCTTC. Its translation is CASSPGRLYGVGEQFF.

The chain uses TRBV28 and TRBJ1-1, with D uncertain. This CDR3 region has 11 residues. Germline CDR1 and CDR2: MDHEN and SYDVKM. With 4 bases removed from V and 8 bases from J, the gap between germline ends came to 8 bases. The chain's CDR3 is CASSYPEEAFF. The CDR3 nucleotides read TGTGCCAGCAGTTACCCGGAAGAAGCTTTCTTT.

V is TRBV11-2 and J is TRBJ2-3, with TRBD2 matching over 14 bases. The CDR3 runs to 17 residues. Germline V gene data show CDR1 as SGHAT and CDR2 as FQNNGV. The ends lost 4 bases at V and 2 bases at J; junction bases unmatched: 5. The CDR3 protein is CASSSRLAGGPTDTQYF. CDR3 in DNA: TGTGCCAGCAGCTCCAGACTAGCGGGAGGGCCCACAGATACGCAGTATTTT.

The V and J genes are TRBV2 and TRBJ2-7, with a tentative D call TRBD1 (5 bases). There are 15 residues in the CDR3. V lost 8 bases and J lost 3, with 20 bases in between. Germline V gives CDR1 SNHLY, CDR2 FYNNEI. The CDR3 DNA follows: TGTGCCAGCCGCCGTAGGGGCGCCCAACTCTACGAGCAGTACTTC. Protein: CASRRRGAQLYEQYF.

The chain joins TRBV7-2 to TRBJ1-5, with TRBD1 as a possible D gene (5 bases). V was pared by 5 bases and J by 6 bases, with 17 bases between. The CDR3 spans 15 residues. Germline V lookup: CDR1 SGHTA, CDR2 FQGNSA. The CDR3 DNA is TGTGCCAGCAGCCTCCTCAGGGCCTGGGGTCAGCCCCAGCATTTT. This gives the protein CASSLLRAWGQPQHF. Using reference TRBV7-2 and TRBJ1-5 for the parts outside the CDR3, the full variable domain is GAGVSQSPSNKVTEKGKDVELRCDPISGHTALYWYRQSLGQGLEFLIYFQGNSAPDKSGLPSDRFSAERTGGSVSTLTIQRTQQEDSAVYLCASSLLRAWGQPQHFGDGTRLSIL.

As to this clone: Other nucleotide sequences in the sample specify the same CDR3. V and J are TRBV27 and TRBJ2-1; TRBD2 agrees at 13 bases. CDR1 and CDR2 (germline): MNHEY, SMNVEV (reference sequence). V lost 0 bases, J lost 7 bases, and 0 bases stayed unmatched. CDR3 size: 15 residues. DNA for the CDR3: TGTGCCAGCAGTTTATCGGGACTAGCGGGGAATGAGCAGTTCTTC. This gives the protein CASSLSGLAGNEQFF.